This T cell receptor (beta chain) originates from a study of beta chain features in type 1 diabetes. Overall study context: Sorted cells numbering over 95,000,000 were examined across all samples. General study points: Shortening of TCRB CDR3s, moderate but significant, appeared in all four CD4+ subsets of Type 1 diabetes patients. Patients with type 1 diabetes carried fewer insertions and had more deletions at their VDJ junctions.

The single heparinised draw taken from each donor contained roughly 100 mL of blood on average. This clone was found a few times. Its antigen is unknown. TCRB transcripts that were expressed got sequenced, as all of the isolated RNA had been reverse transcribed. Here immunoSEQ multiplex PCR was the method, and the copy in TCRdb shows in-frame clones only, minus some. The sample carries a few hundred thousand clones, around 9.6% recorded once. This clonotype originated in a man aged 25 to 45 with type 1 diabetes. The source material was central memory CD4+ T cells from blood.

The chain's CDR3 is CASSLSPQDGYTF. The CDR3 DNA sequence: TGTGCCAGCAGCTTAAGCCCCCAGGATGGCTACACCTTC. The chain is built from TRBV7-2 and TRBJ1-2; D not resolved. Germline V gene lookup returns CDR1 SGHTA and CDR2 FQGNSA. The CDR3 runs to 13 residues. The germline V and J ends were trimmed by 2 bases and 6 bases, with 10 bases remaining between them.